The subject of this entry is one T cell receptor (beta chain). The antigen remains undetermined. Preparation of the TCRbeta library involved a method that used unique molecular identifiers. A single record per CDR3 protein comes from TCRdb applying MiXCR to the PCR reads. The sample gives 550,000 to 800,000 distinct CDR3 sequences, over 10% of which show up once; approximately 0.8% is in the top ten. This record belongs to a study of T-cell reconstitution after alpha-beta-depleted transplantation in children. Study-wide findings and caveats: Recipient T cells and thymic progenitors that survived gave rise to the high TCRbeta diversity observed at day 60 in some patients. Alpha-beta T cells about two months after transplant reportedly derived from several hundred expanded graft clones. T-cell counts and diversity were attributed mostly to newly produced T cells one year after transplant.

V was clipped by 2 bases and J by 8 bases, with 13 bases between them. The CDR3 consists of 15 residues. CDR1 and CDR2 from the germline V gene are SGHTA and FQGNSA. The chain carries TRBV7-2 and TRBJ1-6; weak D call: TRBD1 (5 bases). This sequence originates from a girl aged 2 to 10 with congenital amegakaryocytic thrombocytopenia, due to receive a stem cell transplant. The sample here was PBMCs, taken before TCRalphabeta/CD19-depleted stem cell transplant. The DNA of the CDR3 is TGTGCCAGCAGCTTATTGCCAGGGACGGATTCACCCCTCCACTTT. It specifies CASSLLPGTDSPLHF.